The 2 T cell receptor beta chains in this list originate from one sample, sequenced in a study of blood T cell repertoires in COVID-19. Method: immunoSEQ multiplex PCR; TCRdb's copy keeps in-frame clones and lacks some. Of more than 95,000 clones detected, approximately 85% appear once; the ten largest clones hold about 5%. The material sequenced was peripheral blood. The receptors were sampled from a man in his sixties with acute or convalescent COVID-19.

Comments on this clone: A much bigger clone sits one base away, suggesting this may be a read error. The chain carries TRBV5-1 and TRBJ2-3; tentative D call: TRBD2 (6 bases). Germline V CDR1 and CDR2: SGHRS, YFSETQ. CDR3 size: 14 residues. Trimming took off 4 bases at V and 3 bases at J, with 12 bases between the two ends. CDR3 sequence reads: CASSQTSGTDTQYF. In nucleotides, the CDR3 is TGCGCCAGCAGCCAGACTAGTGGGACAGATACGCAGTATTTT.

This clone was counted a few times. The chain combines TRBV29-1 with TRBJ1-2; weak D call: TRBD1 (6 bases). CDR3 length equals 14 residues. Germline CDR1 reads SQVTM; CDR2 reads ANQGSEA. V was cut by 3 bases and J by 2 bases, with 13 bases left in between. Here the CDR3 DNA reads TGCAGCGTTGATAGAGGGGGGGCGAACTATGGCTACACCTTC. Protein product: CSVDRGGANYGYTF.